The sequence of this TCR beta chain was determined in a study of blood T cells in healthy people across ages. As for the study in general: The capture of about one barcoded beta molecule per two T cells was achieved by template switching.

Trimming took off 4 bases at V and 5 bases at J, with 14 bases between the two ends. Per the germline V gene, CDR1 is LGHDT and CDR2 is YNNKEL (reference sequence). This CDR3 is built from 14 residues. A second roughly 6 to 12 cycle PCR used barcoded and J-beta primers. The authors tagged each cDNA molecule using a template-switch adaptor with 12 random nucleotides. TCRdb passed the 5' RACE reads through MiXCR, listing each CDR3 protein once. The sample consists of about 720,000 distinct CDR3 sequences, about 20% of them appearing once. The specimen was blood. The rearrangement joins TRBV3-1 to TRBJ1-1, with D perhaps TRBD1 (5 bases). The sequence was collected from a man between 65 and 85 years old in good health. DNA of the CDR3: TGTGCCAGCAGCCGCAGGGACGTACGAACTGAAGCTTTCTTT. This translates into CASSRRDVRTEAFF.